This TCR beta chain was retrieved from a study of blood T cell repertoires in COVID-19. About the study: Spain, Italy and the United States supplied samples that represented acute and convalescent COVID-19. PBMCs, B-cell-depleted T cells, or T cells were the source of the cDNA or gDNA that made up the material.

CDR1 and CDR2 from the germline V gene are MNHEY and SMNVEV (reference sequence). Deletions cut 0 bases from V and 1 base from J, with 10 bases between. This CDR3 comprises 15 residues. Authors' methods: Estimation of nucleated cell counts was performed using reference gene primer amplification. TCRdb keeps only in-frame clones here, not all; method: immunoSEQ multiplex PCR. The V and J calls and clone size were taken over from that table, and D and trimming were inferred from the DNA. Of 390,000 or so clones listed, 86% are singletons. Specimen: peripheral blood. The sequence came from a woman in her thirties with active or convalescent COVID-19. V and J are TRBV27 and TRBJ2-7; D is possibly TRBD1 (6 bases). CDR3: CASSLSGGRSYEQYF. The CDR3 DNA follows: TGTGCCAGCAGTTTATCTGGGGGCAGGTCCTACGAGCAGTACTTC.